A single sample gave rise to the 26 T cell receptor beta chains below, sequenced in a study of response to subunit inactivated influenza vaccine. TCRdb processed the RT-PCR reads anew with MiXCR; each CDR3 protein has one entry. The top ten hold roughly a tenth of the sample, which has more than 700,000 distinct CDR3 sequences, 21% seen once. The source was PBMCs from blood, collected around 5 days after vaccination. The receptor set was obtained from a man aged 45-65 years who received an inactivated influenza vaccine.

This clonotype was detected a few times. The V and J genes are TRBV15 and TRBJ2-7, with a weak D call TRBD1 (6 bases). Germline assignment: CDR1 LNHNV and CDR2 YYDKDF (reference sequence). The CDR3 extends over 15 amino acids. V was clipped by 3 bases and J by 1 base, with 13 bases between them. The CDR3, as DNA: TGTGCCACCAGCAGTACCGGGACAAGGTCCTACGAGCAGTACTTC. It yields the protein CATSSTGTRSYEQYF.

The rearrangement links TRBV7-3 to TRBJ2-3; perhaps TRBD1 as D (5 bases). Germline V lookup: CDR1 SGHTA, CDR2 FQGTGA. The CDR3 has 16 amino acids. V lost 4 bases and J 1 base, leaving 15 bases between the germline ends. The CDR3 sequence: CASSSQAKGGTDTQYF. The DNA for the CDR3 is TGTGCCAGCAGCTCTCAGGCGAAAGGGGGCACAGATACGCAGTATTTT.

This clonotype came up many times. This sequence joins TRBV28 and TRBJ1-6; no definite D call. With 4 bases removed from V and 8 bases from J, the gap between germline ends came to 6 bases. The length of the CDR3 is 12 residues. The germline V gene has CDR1 MDHEN and CDR2 SYDVKM. The CDR3 reads CASSSWDSPLHF. In DNA form, the CDR3 reads TGTGCCAGCAGTTCGTGGGATTCACCCCTCCACTTT.

This clonotype has ten or more counts. In DNA form, the CDR3 reads TGTGCCAGCACCTTATACCGGGCAGGAGAAGAGACCCAGTACTTC. Encoded protein: CASTLYRAGEETQYF. This sequence joins TRBV3-1 and TRBJ2-5; D gene unclear. The CDR3 spans 15 residues. Germline CDR1 LGHDT, CDR2 YNNKEL (reference sequence). Trimming shortened V by 7 bases and J by 3 bases, and 18 bases separated the two germline ends.

The gene calls are TRBV11-2 and TRBJ1-2; no definite D call. CDR1 is SGHAT and CDR2 is FQNNGV in the germline V gene. V shed 0 bases and J shed 6 bases, with 8 bases lying between them. The CDR3 consists of 13 residues. CDR3 DNA sequence: TGTGCCAGCAGCTTAGATAGGAAGAATGGCTACACCTTC. Translated, it gives CASSLDRKNGYTF. The full variable domain, completed using reference TRBV11-2 and TRBJ1-2, is EAGVAQSPRYKIIEKRQSVAFWCNPISGHATLYWYQQILGQGPKLLIQFQNNGVVDDSQLPKDRFSAERLKGVDSTLKIQPAKLEDSAVYLCASSLDRKNGYTFGSGTRLTVV.

This clonotype has a handful of counts. This chain links TRBV6-5 with TRBJ1-2; no firm D call. This CDR3 is 12 amino acids long. Trimming took 8 bases from V and 2 from J, leaving 9 bases between them. Germline CDR1 and CDR2: MNHEY and SVGAGI. DNA for the CDR3: TGTGCCAGCGCCGCTGACAACTATGGCTACACCTTC. Its translation is CASAADNYGYTF.

The chain combines TRBV7-7 with TRBJ2-1; 16 positions agree with TRBD2. The germline V gene has CDR1 SSHAT and CDR2 FNYEAQ (reference sequence). The CDR3 extends over 18 amino acids. Trimming removed 5 bases from V and 0 bases from J; junction bases left unmatched: 4. The CDR3 region has the DNA TGTGCCAGCAGCCCCGGGACTAGCGGGAGGGCCTCCTACAATGAGCAGTTCTTC. This gives the protein CASSPGTSGRASYNEQFF.

CDR3 nucleotide sequence: TGCAGTGCTGGGACAGGCAACAATGAGCAGTTCTTC. This translates into CSAGTGNNEQFF. This chain uses TRBV20-1 with TRBJ2-1; TRBD1 aligns across 8 bases. The V and J ends lost 5 bases and 5 bases, in that order; junction bases with no gene match: 2. The CDR3 is made up of 12 amino acids. Germline CDR1 DFQATT, CDR2 SNEGSKA (reference sequence).

This clonotype has only a few counts. The chain combines TRBV5-5 with TRBJ2-7, with 8 nucleotides matching TRBD1. The trim removed 3 bases at V and 3 bases at J, leaving 2 bases unmatched. Per the germline V gene, CDR1 is SGHKS and CDR2 is YYEKEE (reference sequence). The CDR3 is 13 residues long. CDR3 in amino acids: CASSWDRFYEQYF. Written as DNA, the CDR3 is TGTGCCAGCAGCTGGGACAGGTTCTACGAGCAGTACTTC.

This clonotype came up a few times. This rearrangement joins TRBV10-3 to TRBJ2-5, with 10 positions matching TRBD2. CDR3 length: 17 amino acids. CDR1 ENHRY and CDR2 SYGVKD come from the germline V gene. V was pared by 4 bases and J by 0 bases, with 8 bases of the junction left unmatched. CDR3 sequence (DNA): TGTGCCATCAGTGGACGTCCTGGACTAGCGGACCAAGAGACCCAGTACTTC. Translated, it gives CAISGRPGLADQETQYF.

This chain links TRBV4-1 with TRBJ1-2; 7 bases align to TRBD1. With V trimmed by 1 base and J by 4 bases, 6 bases remained unmatched. This CDR3 has 15 residues. Germline assignment: CDR1 MGHRA and CDR2 YSYEKL. The CDR3 nucleotides are TGCGCCAGCAGCCAAGGGGAGGGACAGTTCTATGGCTACACCTTC. Translating it yields CASSQGEGQFYGYTF.

V usage is TRBV12-3 or TRBV12-4 and J usage is TRBJ1-2; 11 bases map to TRBD1. The trim removed 4 bases at V and 8 bases at J, leaving 9 bases unmatched. The CDR3 length is 15 residues. CDR3 protein: CASSSSDRGPGGYTF. The CDR3 DNA is TGTGCCAGCAGTTCATCGGACAGGGGGCCAGGGGGCTACACCTTC.

This clonotype has more than one count but fewer than ten. The V and J genes are TRBV7-9 and TRBJ1-2, with D hard to call. The CDR3 consists of 12 residues. Germline V CDR1 and CDR2: SEHNR, FQNEAQ (reference sequence). The V end was cut by 5 bases, the J end by 8 bases, with 12 bases between. The CDR3 reads CASSPEHQGYTF. In DNA form, the CDR3 reads TGTGCCAGCAGCCCCGAGCATCAGGGCTACACCTTC.

This clonotype appeared a few times. The chain uses TRBV12-3 or TRBV12-4 and TRBJ1-5, with 9 bases lining up with TRBD1. This CDR3 contains 15 residues. V lost 7 bases, J lost 3 bases, and 7 bases stayed unmatched. The CDR3 protein is CASTSWTGDNQPQHF. In DNA form, the CDR3 reads TGTGCCAGCACCTCATGGACAGGGGACAATCAGCCCCAGCATTTT.

The chain carries TRBV28 and TRBJ2-5; D possibly matches TRBD1 or TRBD2 (5 bases each). The germline CDR1 and CDR2 sequences are MDHEN and SYDVKM. The CDR3 is 13 amino acids. V was pared by 6 bases and J by 3 bases, with 11 bases between. CDR3 protein: CASRGLGKETQYF. The CDR3 DNA reads TGTGCCAGCAGGGGGCTCGGGAAAGAGACCCAGTACTTC.

This clonotype has only a few counts. The chain links TRBV20-1 to TRBJ2-7; TRBD2 is a possible D gene (5 bases). V was clipped by 1 base and J by 2 bases, with 15 bases between them. CDR1 and CDR2 from the germline V gene are DFQATT and SNEGSKA (reference sequence). This CDR3 contains 15 residues. This CDR3 reads CSARAVKGATYEQYF. In DNA form, the CDR3 reads TGCAGTGCTAGAGCCGTCAAGGGAGCCACCTACGAGCAGTACTTC.

This clonotype was seen more than once but under ten times. This chain connects TRBV20-1 to TRBJ1-5; weak D call: TRBD1 (5 bases). The CDR3 has 15 residues. Germline V gives CDR1 DFQATT, CDR2 SNEGSKA (reference sequence). V was cut by 1 base and J by 2 bases, with 12 bases left in between. This CDR3 reads CSARGGWTGNQPQHF. The CDR3 DNA reads TGCAGTGCTAGAGGGGGGTGGACGGGCAATCAGCCCCAGCATTTT.

This clonotype has just a few counts. The V and J genes are TRBV4-1 and TRBJ1-6; maybe TRBD1 (6 bases). The ends were cut back, 3 bases at V and 5 bases at J, with 14 bases in the middle. This CDR3 has 16 residues. Germline CDR1 reads MGHRA; CDR2 reads YSYEKL. In nucleotides, the CDR3 is TGCGCCAGCAGCCAGCTGGACAGACTTAATAATTCACCCCTCCACTTT. Translation: CASSQLDRLNNSPLHF.

CDR3 amino acids: CSARRQVRATEAFF. The DNA for the CDR3 is TGCAGTGCTAGAAGACAGGTACGGGCCACTGAAGCTTTCTTT. The chain combines TRBV20-1 with TRBJ1-1, with D possibly TRBD1 on 6 matching bases. CDR3 size: 14 residues. V was shortened by 2 bases and J by 4 bases, with 14 bases between the two germline ends. The germline CDR1 and CDR2 sequences are DFQATT and SNEGSKA (reference sequence).

This clonotype was detected only a few times. This sequence joins TRBV10-2 and TRBJ2-1; 8 bases fit TRBD2. From germline, CDR1 is WSHSY and CDR2 SAAADI. This CDR3 contains 14 residues. The V and J ends lost 6 bases and 2 bases, in that order; junction bases with no gene match: 3. CDR3 sequence: CASRISGTYNEQFF. The CDR3 bases are TGCGCCAGCAGGATTAGCGGGACCTACAATGAGCAGTTCTTC.

The gene calls are TRBV7-2 and TRBJ2-3, with 8 bases aligning to TRBD1. The CDR3 is 15 amino acids. Germline CDR1 SGHTA, CDR2 FQGNSA. V gave up 5 bases and J gave up 3 bases; unmatched junction bases: 7. This chain's CDR3 is CASSVQGGGTDTQYF. As DNA, the CDR3 is TGTGCCAGCAGCGTACAGGGGGGAGGAACAGATACGCAGTATTTT.

The chain combines TRBV10-3 with TRBJ2-3; 15 bases match TRBD2. The CDR3 spans 18 residues. Germline V gene sequence: CDR1 ENHRY, CDR2 SYGVKD. J gave up 1 base and V 4 bases, and 6 bases lay outside the gene matches. The CDR3: CAISAGGLAGGRTDTQYF. The CDR3 DNA follows: TGTGCCATCAGTGCTGGGGGACTAGCGGGGGGCCGCACAGATACGCAGTATTTT.

The chain carries TRBV20-1 and TRBJ2-1; TRBD2 agrees at 9 bases. The CDR3 length is 14 residues. J lost 12 bases, V lost 0 bases, and 9 bases had no gene match. The germline V gene has CDR1 DFQATT and CDR2 SNEGSKA (reference sequence). The CDR3, as DNA: TGCAGTGCTAGAGATTCAGCGGGGGGTACAGGGCAGTTCTTC. Residues: CSARDSAGGTGQFF.

This clonotype was seen many times. V is TRBV12-3 or TRBV12-4 and J is TRBJ2-7, with D possibly TRBD1 on 6 matching bases. The ends were cut back, 6 bases at V and 6 bases at J, with 12 bases in the middle. CDR3 length: 12 residues. CDR3 DNA: TGTGCCAGCAGCCTCGGCAGGGGCGAGCAGTACTTC. Encoded protein: CASSLGRGEQYF.

This clonotype has ten or more counts. In nucleotides, the CDR3 is TGCAGTGCTAGCACAGATACGCAGTATTTT. It specifies CSASTDTQYF. V and J are TRBV20-1 and TRBJ2-3, with unresolved D. V lost 3 bases and J 2 bases, leaving 0 bases between the germline ends. CDR1 DFQATT and CDR2 SNEGSKA come from the germline V gene (reference sequence). The CDR3 covers 10 residues.

The chain recombines TRBV24-1 with TRBJ2-1; 8 bases fit TRBD1. The CDR3 is made up of 16 amino acids. CDR1 KGHDR and CDR2 SFDVKD come from the germline V gene. With 3 bases clipped from V and 4 bases from J, the junction kept 7 bases outside the gene matches. CDR3 sequence (DNA): TGTGCCACCAGTGATGCAGGGGGCGCGAATTACAATGAGCAGTTCTTC. Amino acids: CATSDAGGANYNEQFF.